A single sample gave rise to the 2 T cell receptor beta chains below, sequenced in a study of blood T cell repertoires in COVID-19. The method was immunoSEQ multiplex PCR; TCRdb's version includes in-frame clones alone and lacks a portion of them. Of about 42,000 clones listed, 60% to 80% are singletons. The sequencing sample was made of peripheral blood. The source is a woman in her seventies with acute or convalescent COVID-19.

V and J are TRBV29-1 and TRBJ2-1; D is perhaps TRBD2 (6 bases). CDR3 length: 14 amino acids. Germline CDR1 is SQVTM and CDR2 is ANQGSEA. V dropped 7 bases and J dropped 0 bases, with 13 bases sitting between them. The CDR3 reads CSATGVGSYNEQFF. CDR3 DNA: TGCAGCGCGACGGGGGTGGGCTCCTACAATGAGCAGTTCTTC.

The genes are TRBV2 and TRBJ1-3; 7 nucleotides align to TRBD1. This CDR3 region has 15 residues. Germline V gene data show CDR1 as SNHLY and CDR2 as FYNNEI. Trimming at V came to 8 bases and at J to 0 bases, leaving 7 bases not matched to a gene. This chain's CDR3 is CASRQGRGSGNTIYF. For the CDR3, the DNA is TGTGCCAGCCGACAGGGACGCGGCTCTGGAAACACCATATATTTT. Full variable domain (missing parts from reference TRBV2 and TRBJ1-3): EPEVTQTPSHQVTQMGQEVILRCVPISNHLYFYWYRQILGQKVEFLVSFYNNEISEKSEIFDDQFSVERPDGSNFTLKIRSTKLEDSAMYFCASRQGRGSGNTIYFGEGSWLTVV.